This T cell receptor beta chain was sequenced during a study of T cells after posttransplantation cyclophosphamide. The CDR3 contains 12 residues. The V gene's germline CDR1 is LGHNA and CDR2 YNFKEQ. Trimming took 1 base from V and 8 from J; bases not matched to a gene: 1. This clone was counted many times. Only in-frame clones appear in the TCRdb table, and some are missing; sequencing was by immunoSEQ multiplex PCR. The sample includes 20,000 to 25,000 clones, none of them occurring once. The sequencing input was PBMCs. The chain couples TRBV4-2 to TRBJ1-1; 7 positions match TRBD1. The TCR originated in an older woman in good health, CMV-negative, and a related stem cell transplant donor. CDR3 in amino acids: CASSQGTGEAFF. CDR3 coding DNA: TGTGCCAGCAGCCAAGGGACAGGAGAAGCTTTCTTT.